What follows describes a single T cell receptor (beta chain). Its antigen is unknown. Base qualities are missing; no much larger clone stands one base away. V sheds 4 bases and J sheds 3 bases, leaving 10 bases between their ends. For CDR1 and CDR2, the germline V gene lists MGHRA and YSYEKL. The CDR3 starts with the cysteine, ends with the phenylalanine, and has 14 residues. Only CDR3 DNA remains: 42 bases, in frame from the first base. This entry comes from a study of glioma-infiltrating T cells (dated by TCRdb to about 2016). About the full investigation: TCR alpha- and beta-chain repertoires were sequenced from glioma tissue, non-neoplastic brain tissue and matched peripheral blood mononuclear cells. To measure how far tissue and blood T-cell populations diverged, each tissue-infiltrating repertoire was compared against the peripheral blood repertoire of the same patient. Three low-grade glioma patients, several primary glioblastoma patients, and three non-glioma patients who contributed non-neoplastic brain tissue made up the paired cohort. Study-wide findings and limitations: VJ-independent divergence between tissue and blood was found to be below expectation in non-neoplastic patients but above expectation in all gliomas, particularly low-grade gliomas. Group comparisons rested on small numbers: three non-neoplastic, three low-grade glioma and several glioblastoma patients. Only a very small number of CDR3 sequences turned up in both tissue and blood, a result put down to high CDR3 diversity combined with limited sampling.

TCR alpha and beta CDR3 regions were amplified with the iRepertoire nested amplicon-rescue multiplex PCR (arm-PCR) platform from RNA. The input for one-step reverse transcription and amplification was about 100-450 ng of tissue mRNA or PBMC total RNA. Following bead purification, Illumina adapters were added through a secondary multiplex PCR, and the libraries were then gel-purified between 200 and 400 bp. Libraries carried internal 6-nucleotide barcodes used for demultiplexing. Libraries were sequenced on an Illumina MiSeq with 2x220 or 2x250 nucleotide paired-end reads. The source study handled its data this way. Paired reads were merged with FLASH 1.2.11 and aligned to the GRCh37 human genome with BWA-MEM before extracting TRA and TRB reads. For V and J assignment, an IMGT-derived reference of cassette sequences and CDR3 motifs that included pseudogenes was used. Reads were translated in three frames, and productive CDR3s were defined as those with a C...FGXG motif and no stop codons. Unique combinations of V-J cassette pair and CDR3 amino acid sequence were defined as clonotypes. Filtering of reads was based on Hamming distance, with the threshold set by the sequence error rate of each sample in mapped regions. TCRdb cleaned the public reads at Q25 with fastp, built clones with MiXCR and kept in-frame beta chains. Each CDR3 protein appears once, grouped with its most common genes and DNA. TCRdb, rather than the study authors, made the V and J calls. Counted in this sample were under 150,000 distinct CDR3 sequences; roughly two fifths of them appeared once. Jointly, the top ten make up around 18% of the sample.

The sequence derives from a human donor with low-grade glioma or glioblastoma, undergoing nonglioma brain surgery, or in good health (not recorded which). The sample comprised glioma tissue, nonneoplastic brain tissue, or PBMCs (not recorded which). Recombination linked TRBV4-1 to TRBJ1-5; a tentative D match to TRBD1 spans 6 bases. The CDR3 here reads CASSLTGNNQPQHF. The DNA sequence is TGCGCCAGCAGCCTCACAGGGAACAATCAGCCCCAGCATTTT.